The rows below give T cell receptor beta chains drawn from one sample of a study of metastatic and nonmetastatic thyroid tumors. TCRdb re-clonotyped the PCR reads via MiXCR. The sample comprises some 33,000 clones, roughly a tenth of which are singletons, and about a sixth rests with the top ten. Source material: blood. These TCRs come from a female donor with papillary thyroid cancer or a benign thyroid nodule (not recorded which). Some clones in this sample may be carry-over from other donors' samples. Both conserved end residues are part of each CDR3. D genes are given only for firm matches. Size tells how often a clone was seen (once, few, many) or the class of an expanded clone, and some rows leave it out.

d_gene	v_gene	abundance	j_gene	CDR3aa	CDR3nt
TRBD1	TRBV20-1	many	TRBJ1-1	CSAGTGVGEAFF	TGCAGTGCCGGGACAGGGGTGGGTGAAGCTTTCTTT
TRBD2	TRBV6-1	many	TRBJ2-3	CASSIAGGAQYF	TGTGCCAGCAGTATAGCGGGAGGGGCGCAGTATTTT
.	TRBV27	many	TRBJ2-3	CATRPLRTDTDTQYF	TGTGCCACCCGCCCCCTTCGGACGGACACAGATACGCAGTATTTT
.	TRBV6-4	many	TRBJ1-6	CASRGDGYSPLHF	TGTGCCAGCAGAGGGGACGGATATTCACCCCTCCACTTT
.	TRBV28	many	TRBJ2-1	CASSLSGAGGRYEQFF	TGTGCCAGCAGCCTATCCGGGGCAGGTGGGAGATATGAGCAGTTCTTC
.	TRBV15	many	TRBJ2-2	CATSRERLDVGGELFF	TGTGCCACCAGCAGAGAGCGGCTAGACGTTGGAGGGGAGCTGTTTTTT
.	TRBV7-7	.	TRBJ2-7	CASSPIPGHGHEQYF	TGTGCTAGCAGCCCGATACCGGGACACGGCCACGAGCAGTACTTC
TRBD1	TRBV11-2	many	TRBJ2-1	CASTRTGAYSYNEQFF	TGTGCCAGCACCCGGACAGGGGCCTACTCCTACAATGAGCAGTTCTTC
.	TRBV28	few	TRBJ1-5	CASNSPGLIRPNQPQHF	TGTGCCAGCAACTCACCGGGACTCATACGCCCGAATCAGCCCCAGCATTTT
.	TRBV20-1	.	TRBJ1-2	CSARDERASGYTF	TGCAGTGCTAGAGATGAGAGGGCATCCGGCTACACATTC
.	TRBV18	.	TRBJ1-4	CASSPTPNEKLFF	TGTGCCAGCTCACCAACTCCTAACGAAAAACTGTTTTTT
TRBD1	TRBV10-3	many	TRBJ2-2	CAISRDSGSTGELFF	TGTGCCATCAGCCGGGACAGTGGTAGCACCGGGGAGCTGTTTTTT
.	TRBV7-9	.	TRBJ2-3	CASSFGTDTQYF	TGTGCCAGCAGCTTTGGAACAGATACGCAGTATTTT
TRBD2	TRBV14	few	TRBJ2-6	CASSPRVVAGFSRANVLTF	TGTGCCAGCAGCCCCAGGGTGGTAGCGGGGTTCTCTAGGGCCAACGTCCTGACTTTC
TRBD2	TRBV3-1	many	TRBJ2-1	CASSQDPAPAGGIGEQFF	TGTGCCAGCAGCCAAGATCCCGCCCCAGCGGGAGGGATTGGTGAGCAGTTCTTC
.	TRBV7-9	many	TRBJ2-7	CASSRKIAEQYF	TGTGCCAGCAGCCGCAAGATTGCCGAGCAGTACTTC
TRBD1	TRBV6-2/TRBV6-3	medium-sized	TRBJ2-1	CASSIRDRGPKIYNEQFF	TGTGCCAGCAGTATACGGGACAGGGGACCCAAAATTTACAATGAGCAGTTCTTC
TRBD1	TRBV6-2/TRBV6-3	medium-sized	TRBJ1-2	CASSSPRDRGDGYTF	TGTGCCAGCAGCTCTCCCCGGGACAGGGGGGATGGCTACACCTTC
.	TRBV20-1	.	TRBJ1-2	CSARPGLGYGYTF	TGCAGCGCTAGACCGGGGCTCGGATATGGCTACACCTTC
.	TRBV5-6	many	TRBJ1-1	CASSPQGSEAFF	TGTGCCAGCAGCCCGCAGGGTAGTGAAGCTTTCTTT
TRBD2	TRBV7-6	many	TRBJ2-1	CASSLETGGQAYNEQFF	TGTGCCAGCAGCTTAGAAACGGGGGGGCAAGCCTACAATGAGCAGTTCTTC
.	TRBV28	few	TRBJ1-2	CASTEDSHGYTF	TGTGCCAGCACCGAGGACAGTCATGGCTACACCTTC
.	TRBV28	.	TRBJ2-7	CASNSKKLEQYF	TGTGCCAGTAATTCCAAAAAGCTCGAGCAGTACTTC
.	TRBV10-2	few	TRBJ2-1	CASSESRGEQFF	TGCGCCAGCAGTGAGTCAAGGGGTGAGCAGTTCTTC
TRBD2	TRBV12-3/TRBV12-4	medium-sized	TRBJ2-2	CASSLAGGGSELFF	TGTGCCAGCAGTCTCGCGGGGGGAGGGTCGGAGCTGTTTTTT
TRBD2	TRBV7-9	many	TRBJ2-5	CASSPGGLAGGKTQYF	TGTGCCAGCAGCCCCGGGGGGCTAGCGGGAGGAAAGACCCAGTACTTC
.	TRBV6-2/TRBV6-3	many	TRBJ2-7	CASSSPSYEQYF	TGTGCCAGCAGTTCCCCTTCCTACGAGCAGTACTTC
.	TRBV20-1	large	TRBJ1-2	CSARDSFFRLVGGGDLYGYTF	TGCAGTGCTAGAGATTCGTTTTTTCGGCTGGTGGGCGGGGGAGATCTCTATGGCTACACCTTC
TRBD1	TRBV30	many	TRBJ1-5	CAWREGGQGQPQHF	TGTGCCTGGAGGGAAGGGGGCCAGGGTCAGCCCCAGCATTTT
TRBD1	TRBV7-3	many	TRBJ1-1	CASSLTQGAHTEAFF	TGTGCCAGCAGCTTAACCCAGGGGGCTCACACTGAAGCTTTCTTT
.	TRBV6-2/TRBV6-3	few	TRBJ2-1	CGLGSYNEQFF	TGTGGTTTAGGATCCTACAATGAGCAGTTCTTC
.	TRBV5-1	many	TRBJ1-6	CASSLGPGGGQSPLHF	TGCGCCAGCAGCTTGGGCCCCGGGGGGGGGCAATCACCCCTCCACTTT
.	TRBV19	many	TRBJ2-6	CASSMGQTGANVLTF	TGTGCCAGTAGTATGGGACAAACTGGGGCCAACGTCCTGACTTTC
.	TRBV3-1	many	TRBJ2-3	CASSQGGATDTQYF	TGTGCCAGCAGCCAAGGTGGAGCGACAGATACGCAGTATTTT
.	TRBV7-3	many	TRBJ1-3	CASSLTGSGNTIYF	TGTGCCAGCAGCTTAACAGGGTCTGGAAACACCATATATTTT
.	TRBV5-5	.	TRBJ2-2	CVSSRAVNTGELFF	TGTGTCAGCAGCAGAGCTGTAAACACCGGGGAGCTGTTTTTT
TRBD2	TRBV11-2	many	TRBJ2-7	CASSLKGKREGSYEQYF	TGTGCCAGCAGCTTAAAAGGGAAGCGGGAGGGCTCCTACGAGCAGTACTTC
.	TRBV6-2/TRBV6-3	.	TRBJ1-6	CASSSSDRDNSPLHF	TGTGCCAGCAGTTCCTCGGACAGAGATAATTCACCCCTCCACTTT
TRBD1	TRBV7-7	.	TRBJ2-5	CASSDGTGGRETQYF	TGTGCTAGCAGCGACGGGACAGGCGGACGAGAGACCCAGTACTTC
TRBD1	TRBV10-2	many	TRBJ1-2	CASSKTGDRRDYGYTF	TGCGCCAGCAGTAAAACGGGGGACAGGAGGGACTATGGCTACACCTTC
TRBD1	TRBV5-1	many	TRBJ2-1	CASSWGTGVYTSFSYNEQFF	TGCGCCAGCAGCTGGGGGACAGGGGTTTATACCTCCTTCTCCTACAATGAGCAGTTCTTC
.	TRBV20-1	few	TRBJ2-3	CSAFRFRGSGTDTQYF	TGCAGTGCGTTCAGATTCCGGGGGTCAGGCACAGATACGCAGTATTTT
TRBD1	TRBV7-2	many	TRBJ2-1	CASSARDRGRSYNEQFF	TGTGCCAGCAGCGCCCGGGACAGGGGGAGGTCCTACAATGAGCAGTTCTTC
TRBD1	TRBV12-3/TRBV12-4	.	TRBJ2-7	CASSLGQSYEQYF	TGTGCCAGCAGTCTGGGACAGTCCTACGAGCAGTACTTC
.	TRBV19	.	TRBJ1-5	CASSIGRLNQPQHF	TGTGCCAGTAGTATAGGGCGATTAAATCAGCCCCAGCATTTT
TRBD2	TRBV12-3/TRBV12-4	.	TRBJ2-7	CASSKLAEYEQYF	TGTGCCAGCAGTAAACTAGCGGAATACGAGCAGTACTTC
TRBD1	TRBV27	many	TRBJ1-2	CASSPDRGYGYTF	TGTGCCAGCAGTCCAGACAGGGGGTATGGCTACACCTTC
TRBD2	TRBV2	.	TRBJ2-3	CASSDETSFSDTQYF	TGTGCCAGCAGTGATGAGACTAGCTTCTCAGATACGCAGTATTTT
.	TRBV10-1	many	TRBJ2-1	CASSEFAELGNNEQFF	TGCGCCAGCAGTGAGTTCGCGGAGTTAGGAAACAATGAGCAGTTCTTC
.	TRBV7-7	many	TRBJ2-2	CASSLDGGNTGELFF	TGTGCCAGCAGCTTAGACGGGGGGAACACCGGGGAGCTGTTTTTT
TRBD2	TRBV6-1	many	TRBJ2-5	CASSEGGGQETQYF	TGTGCCAGCAGTGAAGGGGGGGGTCAAGAGACCCAGTACTTC
.	TRBV6-6	many	TRBJ2-3	CASSYRGWNTDTQYF	TGTGCCAGCAGTTATAGGGGTTGGAACACAGATACGCAGTATTTT